This record concerns one T cell receptor beta chain sequence. The antigen remains unidentified. These data come from a study of T cell repertoires in cytomegalovirus infection. For the study at large: Peptides in the study included HLA-C-restricted and HLA-B-restricted CMV epitopes.

Germline V gene sequence: CDR1 SGHNT, CDR2 YENEEA. V was pared by 5 bases and J by 0 bases, with 6 bases of the junction left unmatched. The CDR3 length is 16 residues. Via MiXCR, TCRdb re-called the reads, giving one row per CDR3 protein. This table holds approximately 500,000 distinct CDR3 sequences, roughly a third found once. Study-wide results and caveats: The study found HLA-C-restricted CMV-specific TCR beta clonotypes dominating the ex vivo response. Carriers of CMV plus the relevant HLA were identified by cumulative public TCR beta family frequency.

The chain joins TRBV11-3 to TRBJ2-2, with TRBD1 matching over 7 bases. This clonotype originated in a human donor in good health (CMV status not recorded). Some clones in this sample may be carry-over from other donors' samples. Specimen: cultured PBMCs, collected from culture after CMV antigen stimulation. CDR3 protein: CASSTTQGANTGELFF. The CDR3 region has the DNA TGTGCCAGCAGCACAACGCAGGGGGCGAACACCGGGGAGCTGTTTTTT.